These T cell receptor beta chains were read from a single sample in a study of blood T cell repertoires in COVID-19. Libraries were prepared by immunoSEQ multiplex PCR; TCRdb keeps only in-frame clonotypes and omits some of them. There are under 200,000 clones in the sample; around four fifths occur only once, and less than 4% lies in the top ten. What was sequenced was PBMCs or T cells enriched from blood (not recorded which). The receptors stem from a woman between 50 and 59 years old in a cohort exposed to, infected with or recovered from COVID-19 (not recorded which). CDR3s include the opening cysteine and the closing phenylalanine or tryptophan. Fields, in order: J gene, D gene, V gene, clone size, CDR3 protein, CDR3 DNA. A D gene is named only where the DNA matches it firmly. Size is stated for part of the rows, as once, few or many counts, or as a class when the clone is expanded.

TRBJ1-3 . TRBV2 . CASSSEPTGGNTIYF TGTGCCAGCAGTTCGGAGCCGACTGGTGGGAACACCATATATTTT
TRBJ2-5 . TRBV28 . CAAAGGTATGETQYF TGTGCCGCAGCCGGGGGTACCGCTACGGGAGAGACCCAGTACTTC
TRBJ2-3 TRBD2 TRBV30 once CAWSVKGSGGKGDTQYF TGTGCCTGGAGTGTGAAGGGTAGCGGGGGGAAAGGAGATACGCAGTATTTT
TRBJ2-5 . TRBV7-9 . CASSGRGLGETQYF TGTGCCAGCAGCGGCCGGGGACTCGGAGAGACCCAGTACTTC
TRBJ1-4 . TRBV28 once CASSFLAEKLFF TGTGCCAGCAGTTTTTTAGCGGAAAAACTGTTTTTT
TRBJ2-2 . TRBV7-9 . CASRTDRNTGELFF TGTGCCAGCAGGACCGACAGAAACACCGGGGAGCTGTTTTTT
TRBJ2-7 TRBD1 TRBV5-8 . CASSLRDRSSYEQYF TGTGCCAGCAGCCTGAGGGACAGGAGCTCCTACGAGCAGTACTTC
TRBJ1-1 TRBD1 TRBV12-3/TRBV12-4 . CASTGTANTEAFF TGTGCCAGTACAGGGACAGCAAACACTGAAGCTTTCTTT
TRBJ1-1 . TRBV28 . CASTLDAGSSTEAFF TGTGCCAGCACCCTCGATGCGGGGAGTAGCACTGAAGCTTTCTTT
TRBJ2-2 TRBD2 TRBV14 once CASSHPGLAGPTNTGELFF TGTGCCAGCAGCCACCCGGGACTAGCGGGGCCAACGAACACCGGGGAGCTGTTTTTT
TRBJ2-7 TRBD2 TRBV3-1/TRBV3-2 . CASSHYQSGLADEQYF TGTGCCAGCAGCCATTATCAATCGGGACTAGCAGACGAGCAGTACTTC
TRBJ1-1 . TRBV11-3 . CASSLGEAEAFF TGTGCCAGCAGCTTGGGTGAGGCTGAAGCTTTCTTT
TRBJ1-1 TRBD1 TRBV12-3/TRBV12-4 . CASSVGTGAEAFF TGTGCCAGCAGTGTCGGGACAGGGGCTGAAGCTTTCTTT
TRBJ2-7 . TRBV5-4 . CASSLKGDYEQYF TGTGCCAGCAGCTTGAAAGGAGACTACGAGCAGTACTTC
TRBJ1-1 . TRBV5-6 . CASTPPSGRLAEAFF TGTGCCAGCACGCCACCCTCGGGGAGACTCGCTGAAGCTTTCTTT
TRBJ1-1 TRBD1 TRBV3-1/TRBV3-2 few CASSQAGTGGLMNTEAFF TGTGCCAGCAGCCAAGCCGGGACAGGGGGACTCATGAACACTGAAGCTTTCTTT
TRBJ2-5 TRBD1 TRBV2 few CASVWDRGETQYF TGTGCCAGCGTTTGGGACAGGGGAGAGACCCAGTACTTC
TRBJ2-1 TRBD1 TRBV11-2 . CASSSNRGKNEQFF TGTGCCAGCAGCTCCAACAGGGGTAAGAATGAGCAGTTCTTC
TRBJ2-1 TRBD1 TRBV5-4 . CASSYPGGSYNEQFF TGTGCCAGCAGCTATCCAGGGGGATCCTACAATGAGCAGTTCTTC
TRBJ1-1 . TRBV27 . CASRGWRDTEAFF TGTGCCAGCAGGGGGTGGAGGGACACTGAAGCTTTCTTT
TRBJ2-3 TRBD1 TRBV3-1/TRBV3-2 . CASSQGVDRGTDTQYF TGTGCCAGCAGCCAAGGAGTCGACAGGGGCACAGATACGCAGTATTTT
TRBJ1-3 . TRBV19 few CARAVGHMPWSGNTIYF TGTGCCCGTGCGGTGGGACACATGCCTTGGTCAGGAAACACCATATATTTT
TRBJ1-3 . TRBV5-5 . CASIKSGSFSGNTIYF TGTGCCAGCATCAAGAGCGGGTCCTTCTCTGGAAACACCATATATTTT
TRBJ2-3 . TRBV20-1 . CSASFTASEQSTDTQYF TGCAGTGCTAGTTTTACGGCTTCGGAGCAGAGCACAGATACGCAGTATTTT
TRBJ1-6 TRBD1 TRBV6-4 . CARPRDRGSPLHF TGTGCCAGGCCCCGGGACAGGGGTTCACCCCTCCACTTT
TRBJ1-5 . TRBV28 . CASNSFSTHNQPQHF TGTGCCAGCAACTCCTTTAGTACCCACAATCAGCCCCAGCATTTT